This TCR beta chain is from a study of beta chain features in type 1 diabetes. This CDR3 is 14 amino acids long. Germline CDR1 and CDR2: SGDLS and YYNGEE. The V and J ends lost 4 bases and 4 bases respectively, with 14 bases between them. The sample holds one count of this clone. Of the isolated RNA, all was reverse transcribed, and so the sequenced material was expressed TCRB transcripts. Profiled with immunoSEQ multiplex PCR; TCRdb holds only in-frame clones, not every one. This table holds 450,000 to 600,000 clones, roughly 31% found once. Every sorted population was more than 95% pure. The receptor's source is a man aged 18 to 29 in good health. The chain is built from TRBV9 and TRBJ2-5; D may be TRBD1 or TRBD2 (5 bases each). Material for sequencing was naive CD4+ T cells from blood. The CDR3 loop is CASSLAGTPETQYF. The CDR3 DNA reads TGTGCCAGCAGCCTTGCCGGGACCCCAGAGACCCAGTACTTC.